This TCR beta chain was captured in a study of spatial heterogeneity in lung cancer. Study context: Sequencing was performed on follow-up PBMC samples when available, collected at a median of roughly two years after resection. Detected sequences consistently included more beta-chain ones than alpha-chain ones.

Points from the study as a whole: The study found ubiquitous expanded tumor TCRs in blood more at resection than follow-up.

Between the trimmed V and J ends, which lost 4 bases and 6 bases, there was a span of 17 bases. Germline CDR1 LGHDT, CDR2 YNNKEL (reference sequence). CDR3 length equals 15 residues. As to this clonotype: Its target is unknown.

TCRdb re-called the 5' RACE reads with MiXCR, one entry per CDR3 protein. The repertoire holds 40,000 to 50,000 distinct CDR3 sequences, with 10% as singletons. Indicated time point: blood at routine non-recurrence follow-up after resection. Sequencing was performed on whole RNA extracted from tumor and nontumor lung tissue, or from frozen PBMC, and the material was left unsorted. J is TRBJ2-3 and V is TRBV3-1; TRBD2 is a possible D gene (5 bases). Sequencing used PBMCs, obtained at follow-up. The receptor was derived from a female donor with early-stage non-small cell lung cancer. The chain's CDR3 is CASSLRRGGGDTQYF. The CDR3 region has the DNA TGTGCCAGCAGCCTACGGAGAGGAGGCGGGGATACGCAGTATTTT.